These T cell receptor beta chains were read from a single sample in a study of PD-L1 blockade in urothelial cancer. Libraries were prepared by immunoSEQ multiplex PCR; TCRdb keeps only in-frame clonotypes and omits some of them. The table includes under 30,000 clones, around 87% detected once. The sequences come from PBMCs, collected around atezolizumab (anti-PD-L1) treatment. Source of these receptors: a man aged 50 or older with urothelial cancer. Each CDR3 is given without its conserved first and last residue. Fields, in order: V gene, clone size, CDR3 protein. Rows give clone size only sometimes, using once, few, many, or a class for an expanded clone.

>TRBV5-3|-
ARSFSRQGPYEQY
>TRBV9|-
ASSHPRDRGRETQY
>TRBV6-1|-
ASSEEGPSGANVLT
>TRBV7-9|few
ASSWDRSPLH
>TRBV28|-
ASKRWGASGVSYEQY
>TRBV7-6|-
ASSPLASGITDTQY
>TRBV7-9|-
ASSSGDRGMNTEAF
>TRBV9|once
ASSPGQGARTTEAF
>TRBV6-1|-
ASSEGRTTGQQN
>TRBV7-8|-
ASRGQGAGNSPLH
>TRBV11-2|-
ATTGRGTYEQY
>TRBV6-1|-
ASSGLAVSSYEQY
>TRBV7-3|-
ASSLQAGGSDTQY
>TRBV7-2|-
ASGTTSGSAGELF
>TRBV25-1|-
ASSGRTSGRPYPETQY
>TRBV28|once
ASSLFGGRGVNEQF
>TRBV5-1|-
ASSLIPTSGVAPTTDTQY
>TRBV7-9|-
ASSDDWDEQF
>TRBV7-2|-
ASSSRPFQETQY
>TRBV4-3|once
ASSQGLLAGAGNTQY
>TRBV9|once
ASSGHPGGVEETQY
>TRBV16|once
ASSQSLGAYGNTIY
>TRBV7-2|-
ASSPGGQGLASEQF
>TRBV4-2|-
ASSQNIQVYNEQF
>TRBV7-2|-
ASSETGKVGETQY
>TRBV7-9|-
ASSSLPGTSGDTNEQF
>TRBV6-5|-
ASSSRNSISGNTIY
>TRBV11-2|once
ASSPDYSGNTIY